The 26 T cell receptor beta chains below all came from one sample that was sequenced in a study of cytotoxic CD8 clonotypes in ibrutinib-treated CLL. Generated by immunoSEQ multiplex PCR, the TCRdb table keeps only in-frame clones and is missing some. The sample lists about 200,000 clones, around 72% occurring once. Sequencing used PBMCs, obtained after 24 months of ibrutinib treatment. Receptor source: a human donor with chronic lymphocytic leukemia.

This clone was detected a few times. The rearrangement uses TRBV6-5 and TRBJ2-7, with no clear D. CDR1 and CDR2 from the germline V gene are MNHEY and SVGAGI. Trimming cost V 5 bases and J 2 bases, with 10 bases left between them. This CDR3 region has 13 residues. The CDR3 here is CASSKPGAYEQYF. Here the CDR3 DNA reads TGTGCCAGCAGTAAACCTGGGGCCTACGAGCAGTACTTC.

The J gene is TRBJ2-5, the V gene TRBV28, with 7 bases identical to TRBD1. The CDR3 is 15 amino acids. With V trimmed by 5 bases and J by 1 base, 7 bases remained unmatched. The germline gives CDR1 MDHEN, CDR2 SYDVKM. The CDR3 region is CASSPTGWAQETQYF. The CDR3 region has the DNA TGTGCCAGCAGTCCGACAGGGTGGGCCCAAGAGACCCAGTACTTC. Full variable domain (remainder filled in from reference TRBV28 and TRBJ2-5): DVKVTQSSRYLVKRTGEKVFLECVQDMDHENMFWYRQDPGLGLRLIYFSYDVKMKEKGDIPEGYSVSREKKERFSLILESASTNQTSMYLCASSPTGWAQETQYFGPGTRLLVL.

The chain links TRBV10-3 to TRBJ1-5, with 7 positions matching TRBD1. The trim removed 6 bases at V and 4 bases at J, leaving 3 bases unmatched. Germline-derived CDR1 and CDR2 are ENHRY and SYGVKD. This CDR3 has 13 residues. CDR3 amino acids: CAIRATGNQPQHF. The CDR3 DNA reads TGTGCCATCAGAGCGACAGGGAATCAGCCCCAGCATTTT.

CDR3 protein: CASSWTGGEQPQHF. Written as DNA, the CDR3 is TGCGCCAGCAGCTGGACAGGGGGCGAACAGCCCCAGCATTTT. The V gene is TRBV5-1, the J gene TRBJ1-5; 11 bases match TRBD1. The germline V gene encodes CDR1 SGHRS and CDR2 YFSETQ. This CDR3 contains 14 residues. Trimming at V came to 3 bases and at J to 7 bases, leaving 3 bases not matched to a gene.

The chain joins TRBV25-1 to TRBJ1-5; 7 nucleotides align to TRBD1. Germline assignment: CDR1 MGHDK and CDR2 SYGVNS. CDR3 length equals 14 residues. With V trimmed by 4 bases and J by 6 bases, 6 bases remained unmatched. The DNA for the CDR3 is TGTGCCAGCAGTGGCCAGGGGGTTGGTCAGCCCCAGCATTTT. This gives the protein CASSGQGVGQPQHF. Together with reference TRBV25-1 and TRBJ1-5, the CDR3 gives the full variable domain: EADIYQTPRYLVIGTGKKITLECSQTMGHDKMYWYQQDPGMELHLIHYSYGVNSTEKGDLSSESTVSRIRTEHFPLTLESARPSHTSQYLCASSGQGVGQPQHFGDGTRLSIL.

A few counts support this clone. The CDR3 region is CASSFRTGREPQHF. In DNA form, the CDR3 reads TGTGCCAGCAGTTTCAGGACAGGGCGGGAGCCCCAGCATTTT. This chain uses TRBV28 with TRBJ1-5; 8 nucleotides align to TRBD1. The CDR3 totals 14 residues. CDR1 is MDHEN and CDR2 is SYDVKM in the germline V gene. After removal of 3 bases from V and 8 bases from J, the junction contained 6 bases not matched to a gene.

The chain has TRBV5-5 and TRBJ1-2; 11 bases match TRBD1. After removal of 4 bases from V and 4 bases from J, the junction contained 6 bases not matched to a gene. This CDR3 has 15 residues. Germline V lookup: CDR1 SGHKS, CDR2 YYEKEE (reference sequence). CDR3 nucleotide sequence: TGTGCCAGCAGCCTGGACAGGGGGCGATCCTATGGCTACACCTTC. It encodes CASSLDRGRSYGYTF.

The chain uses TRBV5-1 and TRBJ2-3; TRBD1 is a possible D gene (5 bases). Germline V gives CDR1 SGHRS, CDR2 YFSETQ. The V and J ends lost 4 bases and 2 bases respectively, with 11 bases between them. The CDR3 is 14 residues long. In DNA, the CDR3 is TGCGCCAGCAGCCCTTCGACAGACACAGATACGCAGTATTTT. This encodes CASSPSTDTDTQYF.

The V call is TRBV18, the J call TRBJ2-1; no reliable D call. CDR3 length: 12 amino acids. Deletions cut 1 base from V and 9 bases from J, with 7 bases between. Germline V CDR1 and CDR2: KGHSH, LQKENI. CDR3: CASSPRSGEQFF. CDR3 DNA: TGTGCCAGCTCACCACGATCCGGTGAGCAGTTCTTC.

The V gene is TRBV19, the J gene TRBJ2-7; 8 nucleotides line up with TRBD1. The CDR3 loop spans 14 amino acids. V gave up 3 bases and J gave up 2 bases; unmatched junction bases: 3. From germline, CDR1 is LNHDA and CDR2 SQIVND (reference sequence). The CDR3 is CASSMTGVAYEQYF. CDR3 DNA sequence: TGTGCCAGTAGTATGACAGGGGTGGCCTACGAGCAGTACTTC. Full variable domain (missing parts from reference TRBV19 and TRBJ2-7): DGGITQSPKYLFRKEGQNVTLSCEQNLNHDAMYWYRQDPGQGLRLIYYSQIVNDFQKGDIAEGYSVSREKKESFPLTVTSAQKNPTAFYLCASSMTGVAYEQYFGPGTRLTVT.

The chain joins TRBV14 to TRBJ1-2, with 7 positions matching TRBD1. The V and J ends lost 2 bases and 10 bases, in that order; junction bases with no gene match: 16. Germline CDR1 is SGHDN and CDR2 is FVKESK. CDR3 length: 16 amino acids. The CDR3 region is CASSQTRQGLGLDYTF. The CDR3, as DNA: TGTGCCAGCAGCCAAACAAGACAGGGTTTGGGGCTGGACTACACCTTC.

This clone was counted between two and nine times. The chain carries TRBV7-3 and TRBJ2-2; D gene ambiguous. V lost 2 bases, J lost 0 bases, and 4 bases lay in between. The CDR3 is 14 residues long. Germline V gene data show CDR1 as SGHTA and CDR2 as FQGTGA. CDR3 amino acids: CASSLGANTGELFF. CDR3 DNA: TGTGCCAGCAGCTTAGGGGCGAACACCGGGGAGCTGTTTTTT.

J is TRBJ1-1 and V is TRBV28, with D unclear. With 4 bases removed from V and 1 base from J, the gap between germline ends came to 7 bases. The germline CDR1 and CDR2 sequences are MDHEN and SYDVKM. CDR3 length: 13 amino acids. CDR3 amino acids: CASSSYKNTEAFF. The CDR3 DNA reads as TGTGCCAGCAGTTCCTACAAGAACACTGAAGCTTTCTTT.

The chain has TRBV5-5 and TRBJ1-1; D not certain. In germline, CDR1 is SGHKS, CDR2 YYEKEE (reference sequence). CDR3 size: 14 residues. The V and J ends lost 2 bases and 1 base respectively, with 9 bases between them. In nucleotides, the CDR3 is TGTGCCAGCAGCTTCACGGCAGGGAACACTGAAGCTTTCTTT. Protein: CASSFTAGNTEAFF.

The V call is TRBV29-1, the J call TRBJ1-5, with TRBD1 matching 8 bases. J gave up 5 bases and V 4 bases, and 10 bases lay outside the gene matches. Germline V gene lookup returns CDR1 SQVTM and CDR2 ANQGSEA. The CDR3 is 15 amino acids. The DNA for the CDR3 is TGCAGCGTTGCCCAGGGGGCGGACGGATATCAGCCCCAGCATTTT. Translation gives CSVAQGADGYQPQHF.

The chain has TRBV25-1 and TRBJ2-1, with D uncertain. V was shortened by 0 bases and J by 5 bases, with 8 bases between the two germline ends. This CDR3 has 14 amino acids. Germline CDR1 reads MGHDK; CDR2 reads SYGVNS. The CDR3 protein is CASSEYFFNNEQFF. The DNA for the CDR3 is TGTGCCAGCAGTGAATATTTCTTCAACAATGAGCAGTTCTTC.

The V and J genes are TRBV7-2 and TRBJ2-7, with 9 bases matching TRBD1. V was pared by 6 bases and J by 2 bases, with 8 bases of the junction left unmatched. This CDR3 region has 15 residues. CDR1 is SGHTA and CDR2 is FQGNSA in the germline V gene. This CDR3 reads CASSNYRGHTYEQYF. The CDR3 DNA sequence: TGTGCCAGCAGTAACTACAGGGGGCACACCTACGAGCAGTACTTC.

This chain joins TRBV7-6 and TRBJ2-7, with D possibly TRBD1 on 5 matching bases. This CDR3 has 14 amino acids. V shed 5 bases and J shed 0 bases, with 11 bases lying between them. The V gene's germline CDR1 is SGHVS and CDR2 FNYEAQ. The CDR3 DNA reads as TGTGCCAGCAGCCAAGGACACCGCTCCTACGAGCAGTACTTC. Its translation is CASSQGHRSYEQYF.

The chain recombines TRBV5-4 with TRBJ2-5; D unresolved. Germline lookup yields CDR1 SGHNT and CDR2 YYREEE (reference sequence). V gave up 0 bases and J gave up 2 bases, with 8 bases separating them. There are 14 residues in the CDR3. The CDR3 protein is CASSLAVSQETQYF. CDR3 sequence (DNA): TGTGCCAGCAGCTTGGCCGTCAGTCAAGAGACCCAGTACTTC.

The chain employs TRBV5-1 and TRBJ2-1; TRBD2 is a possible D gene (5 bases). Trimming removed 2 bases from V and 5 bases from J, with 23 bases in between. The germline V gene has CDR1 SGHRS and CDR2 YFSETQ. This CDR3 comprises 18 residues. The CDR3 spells CASSFLKMSGATDNEQFF. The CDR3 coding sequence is TGCGCCAGCAGCTTCCTAAAAATGAGCGGAGCAACCGACAATGAGCAGTTCTTC.

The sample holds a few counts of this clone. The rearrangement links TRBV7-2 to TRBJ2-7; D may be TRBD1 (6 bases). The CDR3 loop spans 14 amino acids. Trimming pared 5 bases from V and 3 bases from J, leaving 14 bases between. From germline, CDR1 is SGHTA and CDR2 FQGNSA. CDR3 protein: CASSIRGHIYEQYF. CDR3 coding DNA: TGTGCCAGCAGCATAAGGGGACACATCTACGAGCAGTACTTC.

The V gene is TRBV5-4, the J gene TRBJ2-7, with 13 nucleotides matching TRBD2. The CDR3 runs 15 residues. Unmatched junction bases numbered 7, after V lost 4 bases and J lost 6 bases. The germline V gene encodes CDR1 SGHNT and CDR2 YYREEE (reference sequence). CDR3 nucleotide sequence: TGTGCCAGCAGCGGACCGGGACTAGCGGGACTCGAGCAGTACTTC. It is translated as CASSGPGLAGLEQYF. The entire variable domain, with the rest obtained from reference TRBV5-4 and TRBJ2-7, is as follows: ETGVTQSPTHLIKTRGQQVTLRCSSQSGHNTVSWYQQALGQGPQFIFQYYREEENGRGNFPPRFSGLQFPNYSSELNVNALELDDSALYLCASSGPGLAGLEQYFGPGTRLTVT.

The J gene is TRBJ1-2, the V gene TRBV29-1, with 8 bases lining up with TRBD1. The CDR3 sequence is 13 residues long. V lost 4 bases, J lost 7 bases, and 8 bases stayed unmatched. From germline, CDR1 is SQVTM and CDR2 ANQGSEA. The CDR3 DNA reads TGCAGCGTTGTAGGGCAGGGGGCCATTGGCTACACCTTC. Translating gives CSVVGQGAIGYTF.

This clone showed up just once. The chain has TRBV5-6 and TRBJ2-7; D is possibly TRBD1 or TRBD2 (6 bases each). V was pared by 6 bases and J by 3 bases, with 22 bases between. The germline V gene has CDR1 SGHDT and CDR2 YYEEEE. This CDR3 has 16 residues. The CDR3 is CASTGGQVLPHYEQYF. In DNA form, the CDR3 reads TGTGCCAGCACCGGGGGCCAGGTCCTACCTCACTACGAGCAGTACTTC.

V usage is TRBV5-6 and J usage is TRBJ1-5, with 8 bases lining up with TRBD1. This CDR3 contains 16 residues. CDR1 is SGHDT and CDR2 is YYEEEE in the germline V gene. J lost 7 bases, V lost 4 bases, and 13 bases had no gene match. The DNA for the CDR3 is TGTGCCAGCAGCGGATCTTGGGGCAGGGGGCAACAGCCCCAGCATTTT. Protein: CASSGSWGRGQQPQHF.

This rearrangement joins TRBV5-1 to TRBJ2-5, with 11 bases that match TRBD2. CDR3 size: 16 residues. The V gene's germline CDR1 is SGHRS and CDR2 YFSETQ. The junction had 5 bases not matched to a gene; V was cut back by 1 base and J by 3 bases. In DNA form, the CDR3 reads TGCGCCAGCAGCTTGAATAGCGGGAGGGCCGAAGAGACCCAGTACTTC. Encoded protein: CASSLNSGRAEETQYF.